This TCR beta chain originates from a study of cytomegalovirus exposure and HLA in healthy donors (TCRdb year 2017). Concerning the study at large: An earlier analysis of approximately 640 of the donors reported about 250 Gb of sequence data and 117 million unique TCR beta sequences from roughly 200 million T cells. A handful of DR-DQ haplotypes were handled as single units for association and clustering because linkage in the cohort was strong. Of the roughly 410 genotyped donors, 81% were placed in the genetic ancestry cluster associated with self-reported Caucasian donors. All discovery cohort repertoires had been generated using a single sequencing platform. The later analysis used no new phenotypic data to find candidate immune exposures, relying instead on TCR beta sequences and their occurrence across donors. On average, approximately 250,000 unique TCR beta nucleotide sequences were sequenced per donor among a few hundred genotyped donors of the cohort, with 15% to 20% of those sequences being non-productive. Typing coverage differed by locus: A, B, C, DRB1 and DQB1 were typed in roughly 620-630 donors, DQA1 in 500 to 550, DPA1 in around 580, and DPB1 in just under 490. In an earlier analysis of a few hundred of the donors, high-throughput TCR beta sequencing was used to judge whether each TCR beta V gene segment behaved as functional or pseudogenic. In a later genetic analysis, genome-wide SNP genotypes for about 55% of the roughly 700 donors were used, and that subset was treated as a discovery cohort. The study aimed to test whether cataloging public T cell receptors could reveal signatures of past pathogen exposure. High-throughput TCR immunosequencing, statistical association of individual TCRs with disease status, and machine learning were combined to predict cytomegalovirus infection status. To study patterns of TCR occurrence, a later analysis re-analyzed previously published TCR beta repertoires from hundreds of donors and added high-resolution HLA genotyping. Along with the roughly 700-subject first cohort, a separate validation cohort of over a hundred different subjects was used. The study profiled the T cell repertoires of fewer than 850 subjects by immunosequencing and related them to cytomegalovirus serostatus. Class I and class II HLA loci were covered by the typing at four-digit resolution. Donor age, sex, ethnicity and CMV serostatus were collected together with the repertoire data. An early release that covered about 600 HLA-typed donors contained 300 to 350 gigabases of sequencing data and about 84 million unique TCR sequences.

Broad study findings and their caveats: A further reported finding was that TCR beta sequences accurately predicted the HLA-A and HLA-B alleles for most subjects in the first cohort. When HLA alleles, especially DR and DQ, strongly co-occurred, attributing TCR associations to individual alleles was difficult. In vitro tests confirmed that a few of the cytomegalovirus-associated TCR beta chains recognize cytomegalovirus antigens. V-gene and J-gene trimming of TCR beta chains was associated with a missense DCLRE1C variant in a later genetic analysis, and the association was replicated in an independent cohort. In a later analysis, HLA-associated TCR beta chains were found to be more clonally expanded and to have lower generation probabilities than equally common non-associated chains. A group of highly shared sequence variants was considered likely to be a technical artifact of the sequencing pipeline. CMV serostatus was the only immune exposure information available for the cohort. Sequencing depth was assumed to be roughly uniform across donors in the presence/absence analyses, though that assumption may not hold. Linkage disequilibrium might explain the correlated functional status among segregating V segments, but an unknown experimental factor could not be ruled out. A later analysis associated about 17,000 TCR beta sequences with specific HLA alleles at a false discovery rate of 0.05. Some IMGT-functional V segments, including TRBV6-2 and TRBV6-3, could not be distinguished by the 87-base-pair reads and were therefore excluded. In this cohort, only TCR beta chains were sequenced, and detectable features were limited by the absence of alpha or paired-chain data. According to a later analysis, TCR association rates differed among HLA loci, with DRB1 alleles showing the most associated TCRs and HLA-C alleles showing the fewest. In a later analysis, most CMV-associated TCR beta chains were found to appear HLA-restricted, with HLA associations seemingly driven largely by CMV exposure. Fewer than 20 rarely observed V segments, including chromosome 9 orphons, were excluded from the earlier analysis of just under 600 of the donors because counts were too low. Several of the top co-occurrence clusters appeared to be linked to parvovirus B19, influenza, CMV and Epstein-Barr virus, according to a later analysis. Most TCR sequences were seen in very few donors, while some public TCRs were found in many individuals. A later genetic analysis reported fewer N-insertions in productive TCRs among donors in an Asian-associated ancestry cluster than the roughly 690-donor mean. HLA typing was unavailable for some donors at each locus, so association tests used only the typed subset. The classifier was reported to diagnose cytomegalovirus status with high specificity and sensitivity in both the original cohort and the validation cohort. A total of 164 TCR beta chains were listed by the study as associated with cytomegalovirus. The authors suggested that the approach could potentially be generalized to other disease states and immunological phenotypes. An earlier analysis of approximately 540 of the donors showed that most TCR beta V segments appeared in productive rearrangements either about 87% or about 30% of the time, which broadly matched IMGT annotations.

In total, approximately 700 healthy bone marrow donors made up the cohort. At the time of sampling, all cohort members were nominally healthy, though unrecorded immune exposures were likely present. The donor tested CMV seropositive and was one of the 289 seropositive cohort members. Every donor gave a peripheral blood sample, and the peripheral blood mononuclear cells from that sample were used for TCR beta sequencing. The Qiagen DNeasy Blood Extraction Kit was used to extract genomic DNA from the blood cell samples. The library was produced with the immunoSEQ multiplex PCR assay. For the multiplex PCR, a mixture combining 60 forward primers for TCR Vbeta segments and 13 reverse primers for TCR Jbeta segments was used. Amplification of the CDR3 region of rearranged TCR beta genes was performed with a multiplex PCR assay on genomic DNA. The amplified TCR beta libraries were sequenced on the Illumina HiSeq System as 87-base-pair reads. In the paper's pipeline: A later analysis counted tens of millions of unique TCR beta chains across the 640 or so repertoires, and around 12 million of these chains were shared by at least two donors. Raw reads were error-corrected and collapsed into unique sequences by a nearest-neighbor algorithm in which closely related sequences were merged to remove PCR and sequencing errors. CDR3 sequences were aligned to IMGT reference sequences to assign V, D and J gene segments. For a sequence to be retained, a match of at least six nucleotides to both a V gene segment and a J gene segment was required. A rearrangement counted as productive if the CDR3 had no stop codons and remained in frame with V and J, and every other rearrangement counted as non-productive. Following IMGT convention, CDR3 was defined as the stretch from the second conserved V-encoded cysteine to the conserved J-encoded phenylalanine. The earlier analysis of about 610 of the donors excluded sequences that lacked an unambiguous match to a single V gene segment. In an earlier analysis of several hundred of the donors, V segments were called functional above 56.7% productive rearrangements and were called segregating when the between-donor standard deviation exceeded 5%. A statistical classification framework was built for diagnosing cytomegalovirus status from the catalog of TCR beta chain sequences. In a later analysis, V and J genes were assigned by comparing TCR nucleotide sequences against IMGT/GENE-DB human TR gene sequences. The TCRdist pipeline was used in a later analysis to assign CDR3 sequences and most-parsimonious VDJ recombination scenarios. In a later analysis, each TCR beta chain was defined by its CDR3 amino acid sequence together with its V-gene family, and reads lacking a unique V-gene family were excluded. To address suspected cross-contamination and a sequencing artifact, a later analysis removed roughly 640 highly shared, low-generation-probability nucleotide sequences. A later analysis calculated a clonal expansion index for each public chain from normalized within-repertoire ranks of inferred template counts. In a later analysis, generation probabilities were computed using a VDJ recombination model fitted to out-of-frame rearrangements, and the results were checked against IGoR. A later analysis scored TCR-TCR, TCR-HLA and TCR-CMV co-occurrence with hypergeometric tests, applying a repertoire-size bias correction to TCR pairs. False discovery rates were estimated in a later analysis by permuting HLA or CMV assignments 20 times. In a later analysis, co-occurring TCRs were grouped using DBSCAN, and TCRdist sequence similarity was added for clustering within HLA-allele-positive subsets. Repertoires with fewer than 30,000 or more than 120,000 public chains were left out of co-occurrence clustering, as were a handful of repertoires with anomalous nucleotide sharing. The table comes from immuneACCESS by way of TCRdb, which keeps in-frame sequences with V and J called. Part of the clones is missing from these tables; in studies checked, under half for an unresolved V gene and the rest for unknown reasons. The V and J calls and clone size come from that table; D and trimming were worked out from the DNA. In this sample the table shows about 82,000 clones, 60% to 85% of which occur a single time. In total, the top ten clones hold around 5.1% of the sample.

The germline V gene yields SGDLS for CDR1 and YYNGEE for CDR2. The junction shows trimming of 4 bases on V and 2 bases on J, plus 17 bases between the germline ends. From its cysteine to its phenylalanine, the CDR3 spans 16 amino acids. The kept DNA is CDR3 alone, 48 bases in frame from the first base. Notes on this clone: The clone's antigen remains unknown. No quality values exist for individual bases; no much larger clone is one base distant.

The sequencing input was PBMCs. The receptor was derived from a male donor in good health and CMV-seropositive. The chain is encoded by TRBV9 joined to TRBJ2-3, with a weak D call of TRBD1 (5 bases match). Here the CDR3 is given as CASSPWFTGVTDTQYF. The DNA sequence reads TGTGCCAGCAGCCCGTGGTTTACAGGAGTCACAGATACGCAGTATTTT.